One and the same sample provided the 32 T cell receptor beta chains below, sequenced in a study of blood T cell repertoires in COVID-19. Produced via immunoSEQ multiplex PCR; TCRdb's table is partial and in-frame only. The table has about 160,000 clones, approximately 86% seen once; the top ten hold approximately 0.5%. The sample consisted of peripheral blood. The receptors stem from a man aged 60-69 years with COVID-19, enrolled during active disease.

The J gene is TRBJ2-2, the V gene TRBV20-1; 8 nucleotides line up with TRBD2. The germline CDR1 and CDR2 sequences are DFQATT and SNEGSKA (reference sequence). CDR3 size: 15 residues. The V segment lost 3 bases and the J segment 4 bases; nucleotides outside the gene matches: 7. CDR3 bases: TGCAGTGCTAGTGAAACGGGACTAGGCACCGGGGAGCTGTTTTTT. Translating it yields CSASETGLGTGELFF.

This clone was observed a handful of times. CDR3 DNA: TGTGCCAGCAGTTATCTCCGGGGGGCGCTACGGGAGACCCAGTACTTC. Translated, it gives CASSYLRGALRETQYF. The chain uses TRBV6-2 or TRBV6-3 and TRBJ2-5, with D perhaps matching TRBD2 (7 bases). V was trimmed by 3 bases and J by 5 bases, leaving 19 bases between them. Germline CDR1 MNHEY, CDR2 SVGEGT. The CDR3 extends over 16 amino acids.

The chain recombines TRBV4-2 with TRBJ2-1, with TRBD2 as a possible D gene (6 bases). Germline lookup yields CDR1 LGHNA and CDR2 YNFKEQ. This CDR3 region has 17 residues. V was trimmed by 0 bases and J by 0 bases, leaving 12 bases between them. The CDR3 region has the DNA TGTGCCAGCAGCCAAGACCCCGCCGGGAGCTCCTACAATGAGCAGTTCTTC. Amino acid sequence: CASSQDPAGSSYNEQFF.

The V gene is TRBV3-1 (or the pseudogene TRBV3-2), the J gene TRBJ2-3, with 7 positions matching TRBD2. This CDR3 is built from 17 residues. Looked up from germline, CDR1 is LGHDT and CDR2 is YNNKEL (reference sequence). After removal of 0 bases from V and 6 bases from J, the junction contained 12 bases not matched to a gene. The CDR3 DNA follows: TGTGCCAGCAGCCAAGATCTCGGCAGCGGGGTTCGGGATACGCAGTATTTT. Residues: CASSQDLGSGVRDTQYF.

This clone was recorded a few times. This chain uses TRBV29-1 with TRBJ1-1, with 8 bases matching TRBD1. From germline, CDR1 is SQVTM and CDR2 ANQGSEA. V lost 4 bases, J lost 2 bases, and 3 bases stayed unmatched. CDR3 length equals 13 residues. The CDR3, as DNA: TGCAGCGTTGGAACAGGGGGAAACACTGAAGCTTTCTTT. Translated, it gives CSVGTGGNTEAFF.

The CDR3 spells CAISEEGVNAEAFF. Written as DNA, the CDR3 is TGTGCCATCAGTGAGGAGGGGGTTAACGCTGAAGCTTTCTTT. The rearrangement uses TRBV10-3 and TRBJ1-1; D is perhaps TRBD1 (6 bases). The CDR3 runs to 14 residues. From germline, CDR1 is ENHRY and CDR2 SYGVKD. Trimming pared 2 bases from V and 6 bases from J, leaving 13 bases between.

This chain joins TRBV15 and TRBJ2-4, with D possibly matching TRBD2 (6 bases). The CDR3 is 15 residues long. Trimming cost V 0 bases and J 8 bases, with 14 bases left between them. Per germline, CDR1 LNHNV and CDR2 YYDKDF (reference sequence). The CDR3 here is CATSRDDPRRDIQYF. CDR3 in DNA: TGTGCCACCAGCAGAGATGACCCTCGGAGGGACATTCAGTACTTC.

DNA for the CDR3: TGTGCCAGCAGCTTAGCGGGAGGCACAGATACGCAGTATTTT. Protein product: CASSLAGGTDTQYF. This sequence joins TRBV7-2 and TRBJ2-3; a weak D match, TRBD2 (5 bases). The CDR3 length is 14 residues. The germline V and J ends were trimmed by 0 bases and 1 base, with 5 bases remaining between them. The germline gives CDR1 SGHTA, CDR2 FQGNSA.

This clone was seen a handful of times. The V call is TRBV12-3 or TRBV12-4, the J call TRBJ1-1, with 11 bases that match TRBD1. With V trimmed by 6 bases and J by 6 bases, 0 bases remained unmatched. CDR3 length: 12 amino acids. The CDR3 DNA sequence: TGTGCCAGCAGGGGACAGGGGGCTGAAGCTTTCTTT. Residues: CASRGQGAEAFF.

The chain is built from TRBV10-1 and TRBJ1-5, with 9 bases identical to TRBD1. The germline V gene has CDR1 WNHNN and CDR2 SYGVQD (reference sequence). This CDR3 has 14 amino acids. With V trimmed by 8 bases and J by 1 base, 3 bases remained unmatched. The CDR3 DNA reads TGCGCCAGCCCAGGACAGGGGAGCAATCAGCCCCAGCATTTT. Amino acid sequence: CASPGQGSNQPQHF.

This chain connects TRBV9 to TRBJ1-3; D gene unclear. V gave up 2 bases and J gave up 4 bases, with 10 bases separating them. Germline-derived CDR1 and CDR2 are SGDLS and YYNGEE. The CDR3 totals 14 residues. The CDR3 DNA reads as TGTGCCAGCAGCGTCCTGGCGGAGGGAAACACCATATATTTT. It translates to CASSVLAEGNTIYF.

The V call is TRBV27, the J call TRBJ1-5; D gene unclear. CDR1 MNHEY and CDR2 SMNVEV come from the germline V gene (reference sequence). V gave up 2 bases and J gave up 2 bases, with 10 bases separating them. The CDR3 is made up of 15 amino acids. Here the CDR3 DNA reads TGTGCCAGCAGTTTAGAGGGTAGGGGCAATCAGCCCCAGCATTTT. As protein: CASSLEGRGNQPQHF.

The chain couples TRBV4-1 to TRBJ2-1, with 15 bases lining up with TRBD2. Germline CDR1 is MGHRA and CDR2 is YSYEKL. V lost 4 bases, J lost 11 bases, and 9 bases stayed unmatched. CDR3 length: 16 amino acids. The CDR3, as DNA: TGCGCCAGCAGCCCCTCCGGACTAGCGGGAGGGCCAAAGCAGTTCTTC. Its protein is CASSPSGLAGGPKQFF.

This rearrangement joins TRBV23-1 to TRBJ1-2; TRBD1 agrees at 10 bases. TRBV23-1 is recorded as an ORF, its role being uncertain. Losses at the gene ends were 11 bases for V and 4 bases for J; bases not matched to a gene: 22. The CDR3 totals 18 residues. The CDR3 is CADRQGAWGVPKLYGYTF. CDR3 nucleotide sequence: TGCGCCGACAGACAGGGGGCGTGGGGGGTGCCCAAACTCTATGGCTACACCTTC.

V is TRBV6-6 and J is TRBJ2-2; possibly TRBD2 for D (5 bases). Germline lookup yields CDR1 MNHNY and CDR2 SVGAGI (reference sequence). CDR3 length: 14 amino acids. The V end lost 3 bases, the J end lost 7 bases, and 12 bases lay between the germline ends. CDR3 in amino acids: CASSYFGENGELFF. The CDR3 DNA reads as TGTGCCAGCAGTTATTTCGGGGAAAACGGGGAGCTGTTTTTT.

This clone was counted between two and nine times. The rearrangement joins TRBV5-6 to TRBJ1-2; D is ambiguous. Trimming took 4 bases from V and 6 from J, leaving 22 bases between them. Looked up from germline, CDR1 is SGHDT and CDR2 is YYEEEE. The CDR3 covers 16 residues. Written as DNA, the CDR3 is TGTGCCAGCAGCCACGATGTTGTAGTACCCGGAGATGGCTACACCTTC. Encoded protein: CASSHDVVVPGDGYTF.

The chain couples TRBV7-3 to TRBJ2-1; 7 bases match TRBD2. The CDR3 loop spans 13 amino acids. With 1 base clipped from V and 12 bases from J, the junction kept 6 bases outside the gene matches. Germline V gives CDR1 SGHTA, CDR2 FQGTGA. The DNA of the CDR3 is TGTGCCAGCAGCTTAATAAGCGGGAAAGGGCAGTTCTTC. Protein: CASSLISGKGQFF.

This clone occurred a few times. The CDR3 loop is CASSPDRGLGGYTF. CDR3 coding DNA: TGTGCCAGCTCACCAGACCGGGGACTGGGTGGCTACACCTTC. This chain joins TRBV18 and TRBJ1-2, with D possibly being TRBD1 (5 bases). Germline CDR1 reads KGHSH; CDR2 reads LQKENI. The CDR3 sequence is 14 residues long. V was pared by 2 bases and J by 7 bases, with 14 bases between.

The J gene is TRBJ1-1, the V gene TRBV6-1; D is unclear. The CDR3 totals 15 residues. The ends were cut back, 2 bases at V and 5 bases at J, with 15 bases in the middle. Germline CDR1 is MNHNS and CDR2 is SASEGT. CDR3 DNA: TGTGCCAGCAGTGAAAGGTATGAGGGTTGGACTGAAGCTTTCTTT. This gives the protein CASSERYEGWTEAFF.

V usage is TRBV4-2 and J usage is TRBJ2-3, with a possible D match to TRBD2 (5 bases). CDR3 length: 18 amino acids. The V end lost 0 bases, the J end lost 1 base, and 17 bases lay between the germline ends. Germline values: CDR1 LGHNA, CDR2 YNFKEQ. In DNA form, the CDR3 reads TGTGCCAGCAGCCAAGAAGATTGGCGGGCCACGGGCACAGATACGCAGTATTTT. This encodes CASSQEDWRATGTDTQYF.

The chain employs TRBV7-2 and TRBJ1-2; no firm D call. Per germline, CDR1 SGHTA and CDR2 FQGNSA. V shed 5 bases and J shed 3 bases, with 22 bases lying between them. The CDR3 sequence is 17 residues long. The CDR3 loop is CASSHQRPREADYGYTF. The CDR3, as DNA: TGTGCCAGCAGCCACCAGAGGCCCCGCGAGGCGGACTATGGCTACACCTTC.

The chain links TRBV27 to TRBJ1-1, with D uncertain. CDR1 and CDR2 from the germline V gene are MNHEY and SMNVEV (reference sequence). Deletions cut 8 bases from V and 4 bases from J, with 8 bases between. The CDR3 consists of 11 residues. DNA of the CDR3: TGTGCCAGCCTAGGATTCACTGAAGCTTTCTTT. This codes for CASLGFTEAFF.

This chain joins TRBV7-3 and TRBJ2-1; 8 bases are a match to TRBD1. Germline V CDR1 and CDR2: SGHTA, FQGTGA. The trim removed 1 base at V and 4 bases at J, leaving 15 bases unmatched. CDR3 size: 19 residues. The CDR3 protein is CASSLMVQGATDKYNEQFF. CDR3 DNA: TGTGCCAGCAGCTTAATGGTTCAGGGGGCCACAGACAAATACAATGAGCAGTTCTTC.

V usage is TRBV28 and J usage is TRBJ2-1; D not resolved. This CDR3 is built from 14 residues. Trimming shortened V by 2 bases and J by 8 bases, and 13 bases separated the two germline ends. The V gene's germline CDR1 is MDHEN and CDR2 SYDVKM. This CDR3 reads CASSLVVLRDEQFF. CDR3 DNA sequence: TGTGCCAGCAGTTTAGTTGTGTTACGCGATGAGCAGTTCTTC.

The V and J genes are TRBV5-4 and TRBJ1-4; 7 bases fit TRBD1. The CDR3 is 15 amino acids. Germline trimming cut 4 bases from V and 8 bases from J; bases unmatched to any gene: 11. Germline CDR1 is SGHNT and CDR2 is YYREEE (reference sequence). CDR3 in amino acids: CASSRAGTAGEKLFF. The CDR3 DNA is TGTGCCAGCAGCCGGGCCGGGACAGCAGGGGAAAAACTGTTTTTT.

The J gene is TRBJ2-7, the V gene TRBV4-1; 10 bases are shared with TRBD2. The germline gives CDR1 MGHRA, CDR2 YSYEKL. The CDR3 length is 16 residues. The V segment lost 0 bases and the J segment 4 bases; nucleotides outside the gene matches: 6. DNA of the CDR3: TGCGCCAGCAGCCAAGATAGCGGGGGGCGCATGTACGAGCAGTACTTC. It yields the protein CASSQDSGGRMYEQYF.

The V gene is TRBV3-1 (or the pseudogene TRBV3-2), the J gene TRBJ1-5; maybe TRBD1 (6 bases). Germline V gives CDR1 LGHDT, CDR2 YNNKEL (reference sequence). Trimming removed 3 bases at V and 6 bases at J, with 9 bases between. This CDR3 has 13 amino acids. The CDR3, as DNA: TGTGCCAGCAGCCAGAGGGGGTCTCAGCCCCAGCATTTT. The encoded protein is CASSQRGSQPQHF.

The CDR3 region is CASSLKPGQGETEAFF. CDR3 in DNA: TGTGCCAGCAGCTTAAAGCCGGGACAGGGGGAAACTGAAGCTTTCTTT. V usage is TRBV7-9 and J usage is TRBJ1-1; TRBD1 aligns across 11 bases. V lost 2 bases to trimming and J lost 5 bases; unmatched junction nucleotides: 7. This CDR3 region has 16 residues. CDR1 and CDR2 (germline): SEHNR, FQNEAQ (reference sequence). Full variable domain (rest looked up from reference TRBV7-9 and TRBJ1-1): DTGVSQNPRHKITKRGQNVTFRCDPISEHNRLYWYRQTLGQGPEFLTYFQNEAQLEKSRLLSDRFSAERPKGSFSTLEIQRTEQGDSAMYLCASSLKPGQGETEAFFGQGTRLTVV.

The chain links TRBV7-3 to TRBJ2-3; no reliable D call. The CDR3 consists of 14 residues. V gave up 4 bases and J gave up 4 bases, with 12 bases separating them. Germline V gene sequence: CDR1 SGHTA, CDR2 FQGTGA. CDR3 in amino acids: CASSSALVPDTQYF. The DNA of the CDR3 is TGTGCCAGCAGCTCCGCGCTGGTACCAGATACGCAGTATTTT. Together with reference TRBV7-3 and TRBJ2-3, the CDR3 gives the full variable domain: GAGVSQTPSNKVTEKGKYVELRCDPISGHTALYWYRQSLGQGPEFLIYFQGTGAADDSGLPNDRFFAVRPEGSVSTLKIQRTERGDSAVYLCASSSALVPDTQYFGPGTRLTVL.

This rearrangement joins TRBV19 to TRBJ2-7; 11 nucleotides agree with TRBD2. Germline V gene sequence: CDR1 LNHDA, CDR2 SQIVND (reference sequence). The CDR3 totals 15 residues. V lost 6 bases and J lost 4; bases outside the gene matches: 8. The CDR3 loop reads CASSPGLAGPYEQYF. The DNA for the CDR3 is TGTGCCAGTAGCCCCGGACTAGCGGGCCCTTACGAGCAGTACTTC.

The V and J genes are TRBV18 and TRBJ1-2; tentatively, D is TRBD1 (5 bases). The CDR3 has 12 amino acids. V lost 6 bases, J lost 3 bases, and 8 bases lay in between. Germline V gene sequence: CDR1 KGHSH, CDR2 LQKENI. In DNA form, the CDR3 reads TGTGCCAGCTCCTCAGGGTACTATGGCTACACCTTC. This sequence encodes CASSSGYYGYTF.

This clone has a handful of counts. The rearrangement links TRBV6-2 or TRBV6-3 to TRBJ1-6; D is possibly TRBD1 (6 bases). CDR3 length equals 18 residues. With 2 bases removed from V and 0 bases from J, the gap between germline ends came to 14 bases. Germline V gives CDR1 MNHEY, CDR2 SVGEGT. The CDR3 DNA reads TGTGCCAGCAGTTACCCTCGGACAGTGAGCTCCTATAATTCACCCCTCCACTTT. Encoded protein: CASSYPRTVSSYNSPLHF.